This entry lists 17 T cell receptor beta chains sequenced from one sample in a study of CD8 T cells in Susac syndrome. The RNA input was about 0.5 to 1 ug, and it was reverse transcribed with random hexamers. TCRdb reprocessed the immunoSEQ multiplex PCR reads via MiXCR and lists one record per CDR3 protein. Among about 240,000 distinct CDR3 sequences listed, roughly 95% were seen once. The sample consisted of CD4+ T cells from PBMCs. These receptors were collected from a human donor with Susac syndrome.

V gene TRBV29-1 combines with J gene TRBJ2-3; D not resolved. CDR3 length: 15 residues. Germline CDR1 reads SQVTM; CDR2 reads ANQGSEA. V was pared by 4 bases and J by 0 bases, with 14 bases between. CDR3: CSVVGGPTSTDTQYF. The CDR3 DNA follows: TGCAGCGTTGTAGGTGGGCCTACTAGCACAGATACGCAGTATTTT.

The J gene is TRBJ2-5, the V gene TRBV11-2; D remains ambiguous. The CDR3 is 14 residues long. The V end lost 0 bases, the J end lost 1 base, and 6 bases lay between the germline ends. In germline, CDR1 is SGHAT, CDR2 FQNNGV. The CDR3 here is CASSLDDTQETQYF. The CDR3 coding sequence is TGTGCCAGCAGCTTAGATGACACCCAAGAGACCCAGTACTTC.

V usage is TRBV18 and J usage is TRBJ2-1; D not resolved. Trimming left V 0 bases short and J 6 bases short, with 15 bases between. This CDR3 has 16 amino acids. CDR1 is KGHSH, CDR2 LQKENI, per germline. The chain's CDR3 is CASSPPSASRSNEQFF. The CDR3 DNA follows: TGTGCCAGCTCACCACCGTCGGCGTCCCGAAGCAATGAGCAGTTCTTC.

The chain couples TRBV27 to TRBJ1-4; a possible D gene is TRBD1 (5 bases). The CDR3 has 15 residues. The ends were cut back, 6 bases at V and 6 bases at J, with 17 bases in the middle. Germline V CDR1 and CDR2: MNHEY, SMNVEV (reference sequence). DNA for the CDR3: TGTGCCAGCAGCCGTCAGGGCTTGCGGGATGAAAAACTGTTTTTT. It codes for CASSRQGLRDEKLFF.

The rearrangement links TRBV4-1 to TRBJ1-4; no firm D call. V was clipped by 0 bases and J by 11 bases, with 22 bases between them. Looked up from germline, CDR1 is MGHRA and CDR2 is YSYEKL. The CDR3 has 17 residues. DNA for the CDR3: TGCGCCAGCAGCCAAGATGGCCAGGTAAACCCAGCGAGGAAACTGTTTTTT. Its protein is CASSQDGQVNPARKLFF.

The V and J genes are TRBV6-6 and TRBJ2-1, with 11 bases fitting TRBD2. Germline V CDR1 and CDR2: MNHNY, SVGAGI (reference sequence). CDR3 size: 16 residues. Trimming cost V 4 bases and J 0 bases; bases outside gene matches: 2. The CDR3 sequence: CASSLTSGGSYNEQFF. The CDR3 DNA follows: TGTGCCAGCAGTTTAACTAGCGGGGGCTCCTACAATGAGCAGTTCTTC.

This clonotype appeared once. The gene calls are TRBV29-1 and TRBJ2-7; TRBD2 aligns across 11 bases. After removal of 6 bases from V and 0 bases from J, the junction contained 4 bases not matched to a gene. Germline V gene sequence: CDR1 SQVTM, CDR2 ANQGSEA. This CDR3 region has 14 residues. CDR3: CSVEGLADSYEQYF. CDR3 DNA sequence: TGCAGCGTAGAGGGACTAGCGGACTCCTACGAGCAGTACTTC.

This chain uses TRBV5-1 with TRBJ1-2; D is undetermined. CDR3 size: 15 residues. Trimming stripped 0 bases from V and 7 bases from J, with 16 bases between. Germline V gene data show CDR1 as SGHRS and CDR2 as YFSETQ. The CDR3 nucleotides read TGCGCCAGCAGCTTGGATGCGACACAATGGGGTGGCTACACCTTC. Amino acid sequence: CASSLDATQWGGYTF. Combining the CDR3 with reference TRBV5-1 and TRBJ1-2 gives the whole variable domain KAGVTQTPRYLIKTRGQQVTLSCSPISGHRSVSWYQQTPGQGLQFLFEYFSETQRNKGNFPGRFSGRQFSNSRSEMNVSTLELGDSALYLCASSLDATQWGGYTFGSGTRLTVV.

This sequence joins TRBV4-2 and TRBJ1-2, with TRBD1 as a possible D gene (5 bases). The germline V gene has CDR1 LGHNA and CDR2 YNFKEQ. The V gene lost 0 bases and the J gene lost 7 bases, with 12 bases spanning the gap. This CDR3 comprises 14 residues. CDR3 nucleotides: TGTGCCAGCAGCCAAGATCCCGGGACGAGTGGCTACACCTTC. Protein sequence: CASSQDPGTSGYTF.

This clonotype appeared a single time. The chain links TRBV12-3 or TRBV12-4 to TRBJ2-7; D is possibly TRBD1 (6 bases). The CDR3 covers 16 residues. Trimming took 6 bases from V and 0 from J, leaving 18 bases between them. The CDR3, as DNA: TGTGCCAGCAGCCCCCCGGGACACCGAAGCTCCTACGAGCAGTACTTC. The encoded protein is CASSPPGHRSSYEQYF.

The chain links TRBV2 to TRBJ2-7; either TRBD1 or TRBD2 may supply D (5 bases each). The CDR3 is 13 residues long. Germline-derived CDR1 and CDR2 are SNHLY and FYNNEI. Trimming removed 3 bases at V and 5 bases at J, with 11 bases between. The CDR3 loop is CASSEHGADEQYF. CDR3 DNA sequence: TGTGCCAGCAGTGAGCACGGGGCCGACGAGCAGTACTTC.

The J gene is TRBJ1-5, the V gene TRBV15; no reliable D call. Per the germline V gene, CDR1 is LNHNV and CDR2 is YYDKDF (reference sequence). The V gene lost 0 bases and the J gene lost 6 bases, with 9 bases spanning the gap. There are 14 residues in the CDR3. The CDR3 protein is CATSRDLGLQPQHF. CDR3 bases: TGTGCCACCAGCAGAGATCTAGGGCTTCAGCCCCAGCATTTT.

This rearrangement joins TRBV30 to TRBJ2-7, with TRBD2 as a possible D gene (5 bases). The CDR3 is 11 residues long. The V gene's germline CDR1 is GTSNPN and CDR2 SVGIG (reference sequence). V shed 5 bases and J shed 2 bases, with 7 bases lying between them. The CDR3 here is CAWGSTYEQYF. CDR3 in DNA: TGTGCCTGGGGGAGTACCTACGAGCAGTACTTC.

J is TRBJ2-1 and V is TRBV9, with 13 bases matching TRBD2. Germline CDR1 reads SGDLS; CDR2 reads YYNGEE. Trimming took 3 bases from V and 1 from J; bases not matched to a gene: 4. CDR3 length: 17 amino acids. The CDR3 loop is CASSGLAGGRSYNEQFF. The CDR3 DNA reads TGTGCCAGCAGCGGACTAGCGGGGGGCAGGTCCTACAATGAGCAGTTCTTC. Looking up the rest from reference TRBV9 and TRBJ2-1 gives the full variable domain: DSGVTQTPKHLITATGQRVTLRCSPRSGDLSVYWYQQSLDQGLQFLIQYYNGEERAKGNILERFSAQQFPDLHSELNLSSLELGDSALYFCASSGLAGGRSYNEQFFGPGTRLTVL.

The CDR3 coding sequence is TGTGCCAGCAGCCAAATTTGGGACACCGGGGAGCTGTTTTTT. This gives the protein CASSQIWDTGELFF. The chain couples TRBV3-1 to TRBJ2-2; D is undetermined. V was shortened by 2 bases and J by 3 bases, with 7 bases between the two germline ends. The germline V gene has CDR1 LGHDT and CDR2 YNNKEL (reference sequence). The CDR3 totals 14 residues. Based on the CDR3 plus reference TRBV3-1 and TRBJ2-2, the full variable domain is DTAVSQTPKYLVTQMGNDKSIKCEQNLGHDTMYWYKQDSKKFLKIMFSYNNKELIINETVPNRFSPKSPDKAHLNLHINSLELGDSAVYFCASSQIWDTGELFFGEGSRLTVL.

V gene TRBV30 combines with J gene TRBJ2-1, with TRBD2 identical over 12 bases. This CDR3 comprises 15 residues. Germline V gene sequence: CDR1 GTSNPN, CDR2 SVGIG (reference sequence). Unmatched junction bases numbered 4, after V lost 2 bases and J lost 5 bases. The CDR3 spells CAWSLGLAGHNEQFF. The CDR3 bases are TGTGCCTGGAGTCTAGGACTAGCGGGACACAATGAGCAGTTCTTC. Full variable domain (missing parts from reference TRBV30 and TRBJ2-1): SQTIHQWPATLVQPVGSPLSLECTVEGTSNPNLYWYRQAAGRGLQLLFYSVGIGQISSEVPQNLSASRPQDRQFILSSKKLLLSDSGFYLCAWSLGLAGHNEQFFGPGTRLTVL.

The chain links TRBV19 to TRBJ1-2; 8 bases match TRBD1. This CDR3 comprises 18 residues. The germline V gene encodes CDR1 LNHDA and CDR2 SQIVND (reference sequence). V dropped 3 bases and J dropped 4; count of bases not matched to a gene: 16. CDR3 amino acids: CASSISLPQTGTGYGYTF. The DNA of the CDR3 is TGTGCCAGTAGTATTTCTTTACCCCAGACCGGGACAGGCTATGGCTACACCTTC.